Presented here are 17 T cell receptor beta chains from one specimen sequenced in a study of T-cell reconstitution after alpha-beta-depleted transplantation in children. Unique molecular identifiers were incorporated during preparation of the TCRbeta library. TCRdb reprocessed the PCR reads via MiXCR and lists one record per CDR3 protein. The sample has about 610,000 distinct CDR3 sequences; 8% to 11% are singletons. The sample in question was PBMCs from the stem cell graft donor, obtained from the stem cell graft. Every receptor here comes from a human donor who donated a stem cell graft to a child with acute myeloid leukemia.

The rearrangement joins TRBV20-1 to TRBJ2-7; perhaps TRBD2 as D (5 bases). Germline V gene sequence: CDR1 DFQATT, CDR2 SNEGSKA (reference sequence). The CDR3 covers 14 residues. The V gene lost 2 bases and the J gene lost 3 bases, with 14 bases spanning the gap. The chain's CDR3 is CSARREGADYEQYF. The CDR3 DNA reads TGCAGTGCTAGAAGAGAGGGAGCGGACTACGAGCAGTACTTC.

V usage is TRBV27 and J usage is TRBJ1-5; TRBD1 is a possible D gene (5 bases). The CDR3 has 15 amino acids. Trimming took 6 bases from V and 1 from J, leaving 13 bases between them. In germline, CDR1 is MNHEY, CDR2 SMNVEV (reference sequence). The CDR3 sequence: CASSRAGKSNQPQHF. The CDR3 nucleotides are TGTGCCAGCAGCCGTGCAGGGAAAAGCAATCAGCCCCAGCATTTT.

This clonotype was detected only a few times. This sequence joins TRBV3-1 and TRBJ2-1, with 7 positions matching TRBD2. V lost 5 bases and J lost 0; bases outside the gene matches: 13. The germline CDR1 and CDR2 sequences are LGHDT and YNNKEL (reference sequence). CDR3 length equals 18 residues. CDR3 sequence: CASSKRFSGHSSYNEQFF. The CDR3 coding sequence is TGTGCCAGCAGCAAAAGGTTTAGCGGGCATAGCTCCTACAATGAGCAGTTCTTC.

This clonotype has more than one count but fewer than ten. J is TRBJ2-7 and V is TRBV20-1, with a weak D call TRBD2 (6 bases). The CDR3 loop spans 14 amino acids. The germline V gene has CDR1 DFQATT and CDR2 SNEGSKA (reference sequence). The V end lost 3 bases, the J end lost 6 bases, and 18 bases lay between the germline ends. The CDR3 nucleotides read TGCAGTGCTAGTGAGCGGGTGGCCTCATTCGAGCAGTACTTC. This sequence encodes CSASERVASFEQYF.

This clonotype was found a few times. The chain links TRBV5-1 to TRBJ2-7; weak D call: TRBD1 (6 bases). The CDR3 loop spans 16 amino acids. V lost 3 bases, J lost 6 bases, and 22 bases lay in between. From germline, CDR1 is SGHRS and CDR2 YFSETQ. CDR3 DNA: TGCGCCAGCAGCTCCGGTCAGGGGCGGGTCGGAACCGAGCAGTACTTC. Protein product: CASSSGQGRVGTEQYF.

A remark on this clonotype: This sequence may be a read error, since a much larger clone differs from it by one base. The CDR3 carries no conserved terminal phenylalanine or tryptophan, so it likely arises from a read error. The rearrangement links TRBV6-1 to TRBJ2-1, with TRBD1 matching over 10 bases. CDR3 size: 13 residues. CDR1 is MNHNS, CDR2 SASEGT, per germline. J lost 7 bases, V lost 6 bases, and 3 bases had no gene match. This CDR3 reads CASSDRGQNEQFS. The CDR3 coding sequence is TGTGCCAGCAGCGACAGGGGGCAAAATGAGCAGTTCTCC.

This clonotype was counted at least ten times. This chain links TRBV12-3 or TRBV12-4 with TRBJ2-5, with D possibly TRBD2 on 6 matching bases. V lost 6 bases to trimming and J lost 3 bases, with 14 bases between them. The length of the CDR3 is 14 residues. CDR3 amino acids: CASSPWIAEETQYF. The CDR3, as DNA: TGTGCCAGCAGCCCCTGGATAGCGGAAGAGACCCAGTACTTC.

This clonotype was detected a few times. The CDR3 DNA follows: TGTGCCAGCAGCCCCGGGACTAGCGGGAGCTGGGCAGAGACCCAGTACTTC. It translates to CASSPGTSGSWAETQYF. The chain combines TRBV5-6 with TRBJ2-5; 14 bases match TRBD2. The CDR3 extends over 17 amino acids. J gave up 4 bases and V 4 bases, and 9 bases lay outside the gene matches. Looked up from germline, CDR1 is SGHDT and CDR2 is YYEEEE.

This clonotype was counted only a few times. This chain uses TRBV7-9 with TRBJ2-7; D might be TRBD2 (6 bases). V was pared by 4 bases and J by 1 base, with 17 bases between. CDR1 is SEHNR, CDR2 FQNEAQ, per germline (reference sequence). The CDR3 loop spans 16 amino acids. The DNA for the CDR3 is TGTGCCAGCAGCTCTAGGGAGCCCGGGACTTCCTACGAGCAGTACTTC. The encoded protein is CASSSREPGTSYEQYF.

This clonotype was counted at least ten times. This chain links TRBV7-2 with TRBJ2-7; possibly TRBD1 for D (6 bases). CDR1 SGHTA and CDR2 FQGNSA come from the germline V gene. The CDR3 is made up of 14 amino acids. V lost 1 base, J lost 0 bases, and 7 bases lay in between. This chain's CDR3 is CASSLGTASYEQYF. The DNA of the CDR3 is TGTGCCAGCAGCTTAGGGACAGCCTCCTACGAGCAGTACTTC.

This clonotype was recorded many times. The chain combines TRBV6-2 or TRBV6-3 with TRBJ2-7; D may be TRBD2 (6 bases). CDR1 is MNHEY, CDR2 SVGEGT, per germline. The CDR3 sequence is 13 residues long. V lost 0 bases and J lost 7, with 10 bases in between. CDR3 coding DNA: TGTGCCAGCAGTTACTCGGGGAGGTATGAGCAGTACTTC. It yields the protein CASSYSGRYEQYF.

This clonotype was found a few times. V gene TRBV7-8 combines with J gene TRBJ1-5; D perhaps matches TRBD1 (5 bases). There are 15 residues in the CDR3. CDR1 is SGHVS, CDR2 FQNEAQ, per germline. V lost 5 bases to trimming and J lost 7 bases, with 18 bases between them. CDR3 DNA sequence: TGTGCCAGCAGCGCACGACCGGGACTAGGGCAGCCCCAGCATTTT. It specifies CASSARPGLGQPQHF.

As regards this clonotype: An end of the junction differs from the germline gene, which may be a read error. CDR3 loop: CASSLQAAGEAVFF. In nucleotides, the CDR3 is TGTGCCAGCAGCCTCCAGGCAGCGGGAGAGGCGGTCTTTTTT. The chain couples TRBV7-9 to TRBJ2-3, with 8 bases fitting TRBD2. The CDR3 covers 14 residues. Germline V lookup: CDR1 SEHNR, CDR2 FQNEAQ (reference sequence). Full variable domain (remainder filled in from reference TRBV7-9 and TRBJ2-3): DTGVSQNPRHKITKRGQNVTFRCDPISEHNRLYWYRQTLGQGPEFLTYFQNEAQLEKSRLLSDRFSAERPKGSFSTLEIQRTEQGDSAMYLCASSLQAAGEAVFFGPGTRLTVL.

The chain recombines TRBV3-1 with TRBJ2-5; D is perhaps TRBD1 or TRBD2 (7 bases each). The CDR3 length is 17 residues. Looked up from germline, CDR1 is LGHDT and CDR2 is YNNKEL (reference sequence). V lost 1 base to trimming and J lost 4 bases, with 19 bases between them. The CDR3 spells CASSQAGGAGGLETQYF. The CDR3 nucleotides are TGTGCCAGCAGCCAAGCTGGGGGGGCAGGGGGTTTAGAGACCCAGTACTTC.

This clonotype was detected only a few times. The chain joins TRBV20-1 to TRBJ2-6; D is unclear. Trimming pared 5 bases from V and 6 bases from J, leaving 8 bases between. The CDR3 totals 12 residues. Germline V gives CDR1 DFQATT, CDR2 SNEGSKA (reference sequence). The CDR3, as DNA: TGCAGTGCTGTGGACGAGGCCAACGTCCTGACTTTC. Its protein is CSAVDEANVLTF.

Ten or more counts support this clonotype. The genes are TRBV6-2 or TRBV6-3 and TRBJ2-3, with 12 bases aligning to TRBD2. This CDR3 has 16 residues. The ends lost 4 bases at V and 1 base at J; junction bases unmatched: 3. Germline CDR1 MNHEY, CDR2 SVGEGT. This CDR3 reads CASSSRLAGGTDTQYF. The DNA of the CDR3 is TGTGCCAGCAGTTCCCGACTAGCGGGAGGCACAGATACGCAGTATTTT.

CDR3 bases: TGTGCCAGCAGCTTAGGGGATATCGGAGGGGTTGGCTACACCTTC. This codes for CASSLGDIGGVGYTF. V usage is TRBV7-2 and J usage is TRBJ1-2; weak D call: TRBD1 (5 bases). The CDR3 spans 15 residues. Germline V gives CDR1 SGHTA, CDR2 FQGNSA. Trimming shortened V by 1 base and J by 7 bases, and 16 bases separated the two germline ends.